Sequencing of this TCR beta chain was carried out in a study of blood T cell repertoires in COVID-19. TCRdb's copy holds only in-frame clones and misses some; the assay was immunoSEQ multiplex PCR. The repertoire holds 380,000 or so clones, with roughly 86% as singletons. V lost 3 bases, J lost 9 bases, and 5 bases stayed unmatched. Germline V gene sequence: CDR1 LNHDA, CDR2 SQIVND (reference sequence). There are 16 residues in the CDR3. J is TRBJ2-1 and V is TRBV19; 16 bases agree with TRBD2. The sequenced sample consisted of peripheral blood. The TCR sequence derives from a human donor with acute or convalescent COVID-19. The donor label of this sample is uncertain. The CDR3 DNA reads TGTGCCAGTAGTATGGCGGGACTAGCGGGAGGGGTTGAGCAGTTCTTC. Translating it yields CASSMAGLAGGVEQFF.